Shown below are 25 T cell receptor beta chains from a single sample sequenced in a study of a mutant IDH1 vaccine in newly diagnosed glioma. The method was immunoSEQ multiplex PCR; TCRdb's version includes in-frame clones alone and lacks a portion of them. The sample records approximately 66,000 clones, roughly 80% being singletons. Documented time point: week 35, safety follow-up. In every dose of vaccine, 300 ug of mutant IDH1 20-mer peptide was given alongside topical imiquimod. No antigen has been identified for these receptors. Specimen: PBMCs, collected from a glioma patient whose treatment included an IDH1 peptide vaccine. These receptor sequences come from a man aged 25-40 years with glioma.

This clone was found once. The chain links TRBV5-1 to TRBJ2-3; 9 bases map to TRBD2. The germline gives CDR1 SGHRS, CDR2 YFSETQ. Trimming cost V 2 bases and J 1 base; bases outside gene matches: 2. This CDR3 contains 15 residues. CDR3 nucleotides: TGCGCCAGCAGCTTCATAGCGGGGGGCACAGATACGCAGTATTTT. The encoded protein is CASSFIAGGTDTQYF.

The chain recombines TRBV30 with TRBJ2-7; possibly TRBD1 for D (6 bases). The CDR3 loop spans 19 amino acids. The V end lost 0 bases, the J end lost 1 base, and 25 bases lay between the germline ends. Germline CDR1 GTSNPN, CDR2 SVGIG (reference sequence). The CDR3 loop is CAWSVAGLQPGVRSYEQYF. CDR3 in DNA: TGTGCCTGGAGTGTCGCGGGCTTACAGCCAGGGGTCAGGTCCTACGAGCAGTACTTC. The full variable domain, its missing parts supplied by reference TRBV30 and TRBJ2-7, is SQTIHQWPATLVQPVGSPLSLECTVEGTSNPNLYWYRQAAGRGLQLLFYSVGIGQISSEVPQNLSASRPQDRQFILSSKKLLLSDSGFYLCAWSVAGLQPGVRSYEQYFGPGTRLTVT.

The V and J genes are TRBV5-1 and TRBJ1-6; tentatively, D is TRBD1 (5 bases). The CDR3 is 19 residues long. The germline CDR1 and CDR2 sequences are SGHRS and YFSETQ. V was cut by 0 bases and J by 0 bases, with 16 bases left in between. The CDR3 reads CASSLGWTLGGSYNSPLHF. CDR3 nucleotide sequence: TGCGCCAGCAGCTTGGGGTGGACCCTCGGGGGCTCCTATAATTCACCCCTCCACTTT. Together with reference TRBV5-1 and TRBJ1-6, the CDR3 gives the full variable domain: KAGVTQTPRYLIKTRGQQVTLSCSPISGHRSVSWYQQTPGQGLQFLFEYFSETQRNKGNFPGRFSGRQFSNSRSEMNVSTLELGDSALYLCASSLGWTLGGSYNSPLHFGNGTRLTVT.

The V call is TRBV25-1, the J call TRBJ2-4; 9 bases line up with TRBD1. The CDR3 is 16 residues long. The ends lost 2 bases at V and 6 bases at J; junction bases unmatched: 8. The germline V gene encodes CDR1 MGHDK and CDR2 SYGVNS. CDR3 sequence: CASSEAQTGGRNIQYF. DNA of the CDR3: TGTGCCAGCAGTGAAGCTCAGACAGGGGGTCGAAACATTCAGTACTTC.

This clone was picked up one time. CDR3 region: CSVPWAGPQETQYF. In DNA form, the CDR3 reads TGCAGCGTCCCCTGGGCGGGCCCCCAAGAGACCCAGTACTTC. The V call is TRBV29-1, the J call TRBJ2-5; D is possibly TRBD2 (5 bases). CDR1 and CDR2 from the germline V gene are SQVTM and ANQGSEA. There are 14 residues in the CDR3. The germline V and J ends were trimmed by 6 bases and 1 base, with 15 bases remaining between them.

The chain is built from TRBV10-2 and TRBJ2-7; D is uncertain. The V gene lost 6 bases and the J gene lost 3 bases, with 12 bases spanning the gap. The CDR3 is made up of 13 amino acids. From germline, CDR1 is WSHSY and CDR2 SAAADI. The CDR3 spells CASSVNRDYEQYF. The CDR3 DNA reads as TGCGCCAGCAGCGTGAACAGAGACTACGAGCAGTACTTC.

This chain joins TRBV5-4 and TRBJ2-1, with D uncertain. In germline, CDR1 is SGHNT, CDR2 YYREEE (reference sequence). With 0 bases removed from V and 5 bases from J, the gap between germline ends came to 21 bases. The CDR3 length is 18 residues. CDR3 sequence: CASSLVSWPRLVDNEQFF. The CDR3 DNA sequence: TGTGCCAGCAGCTTGGTTAGCTGGCCGAGGCTTGTAGACAATGAGCAGTTCTTC. Supplemented by reference TRBV5-4 and TRBJ2-1, the full variable domain reads ETGVTQSPTHLIKTRGQQVTLRCSSQSGHNTVSWYQQALGQGPQFIFQYYREEENGRGNFPPRFSGLQFPNYSSELNVNALELDDSALYLCASSLVSWPRLVDNEQFFGPGTRLTVL.

The chain couples TRBV4-2 to TRBJ1-2; D remains unclear. V lost 0 bases, J lost 3 bases, and 8 bases lay in between. The length of the CDR3 is 14 residues. CDR1 is LGHNA, CDR2 YNFKEQ, per germline. DNA for the CDR3: TGTGCCAGCAGCCAAGAGCCACAGTACTATGGCTACACCTTC. Translated, it gives CASSQEPQYYGYTF.

Only one count was recorded for this clone. The J gene is TRBJ1-5, the V gene TRBV28, with 9 nucleotides matching TRBD1. Germline V lookup: CDR1 MDHEN, CDR2 SYDVKM. The CDR3 spans 18 residues. V was clipped by 7 bases and J by 5 bases; unmatched bases: 18. The chain's CDR3 is CASTPPPGTGRMDQPQHF. CDR3 sequence (DNA): TGTGCCAGCACCCCCCCTCCCGGGACAGGGAGGATGGATCAGCCCCAGCATTTT.

This sequence joins TRBV4-2 and TRBJ2-7; 8 bases fit TRBD1. Trimming cost V 0 bases and J 3 bases; bases outside gene matches: 7. CDR1 and CDR2 (germline): LGHNA, YNFKEQ. This CDR3 spans 16 amino acids. CDR3 DNA sequence: TGTGCCAGCAGCCAAGATCAGCACAGGGGGTTCTACGAGCAGTACTTC. The encoded protein is CASSQDQHRGFYEQYF.

V usage is TRBV6-6 and J usage is TRBJ1-4, with 8 nucleotides matching TRBD1. This CDR3 is 15 amino acids long. Germline-derived CDR1 and CDR2 are MNHNY and SVGAGI (reference sequence). The ends lost 6 bases at V and 8 bases at J; junction bases unmatched: 11. CDR3 DNA: TGTGCCAGCAGACCCGGACAGGGTAGTACCGAAAAACTGTTTTTT. Translation: CASRPGQGSTEKLFF.

The chain has TRBV7-9 and TRBJ1-2; 7 bases match TRBD1. V trimming: 5 bases; J trimming: 6 bases; junction bases outside the gene matches: 3. CDR1 is SEHNR, CDR2 FQNEAQ, per germline (reference sequence). The CDR3 loop spans 12 amino acids. The CDR3 nucleotides are TGTGCCAGCAGCAGACAGGGAGATGGCTACACCTTC. Protein sequence: CASSRQGDGYTF.

CDR3 DNA sequence: TGTGCCAGCAGCTTTTTGGGTGGGAGAGAGACCCAGTACTTC. Protein product: CASSFLGGRETQYF. This sequence joins TRBV11-2 and TRBJ2-5; a weak D match, TRBD2 (5 bases). Per germline, CDR1 SGHAT and CDR2 FQNNGV. This CDR3 is built from 14 residues. V shed 3 bases and J shed 4 bases, with 12 bases lying between them. Looking up the rest from reference TRBV11-2 and TRBJ2-5 gives the full variable domain: EAGVAQSPRYKIIEKRQSVAFWCNPISGHATLYWYQQILGQGPKLLIQFQNNGVVDDSQLPKDRFSAERLKGVDSTLKIQPAKLEDSAVYLCASSFLGGRETQYFGPGTRLLVL.

This clone has a handful of counts. The chain employs TRBV30 and TRBJ1-1; D is unclear. Germline V gene lookup returns CDR1 GTSNPN and CDR2 SVGIG (reference sequence). The CDR3 has 14 residues. Trimming removed 1 base from V and 1 base from J, with 10 bases in between. The CDR3 bases are TGTGCCTGGAGTGCCTCGGAGGAGAACACTGAAGCTTTCTTT. Translation gives CAWSASEENTEAFF.

The chain combines TRBV12-5 with TRBJ1-5; 8 bases fit TRBD1. V trimming: 2 bases; J trimming: 1 base; junction bases outside the gene matches: 7. CDR1 is LGHNT and CDR2 is FRNRAP in the germline V gene. There are 17 residues in the CDR3. CDR3 in DNA: TGTGCTAGTGGTTTGTCAACAGGGGGATTCAGCAATCAGCCCCAGCATTTT. It codes for CASGLSTGGFSNQPQHF.

The CDR3, as DNA: TGTGCCAGCAGCTTAGTCAGGGCCGGGTATCAGCCCCAGCATTTT. This sequence encodes CASSLVRAGYQPQHF. V and J are TRBV7-2 and TRBJ1-5, with D possibly TRBD1 on 5 matching bases. The V gene lost 1 base and the J gene lost 5 bases, with 12 bases spanning the gap. Germline CDR1 reads SGHTA; CDR2 reads FQGNSA. The CDR3 totals 15 residues.

The chain is built from TRBV29-1 and TRBJ2-7; possibly TRBD1 for D (6 bases). V shed 7 bases and J shed 3 bases, with 22 bases lying between them. The germline V gene has CDR1 SQVTM and CDR2 ANQGSEA. This CDR3 spans 15 amino acids. CDR3 loop: CSASAGTLVDYEQYF. The CDR3 coding sequence is TGCAGCGCCTCAGCCGGGACACTGGTAGACTACGAGCAGTACTTC.

This clone was recorded a few times. The chain couples TRBV6-5 to TRBJ1-1, with D perhaps TRBD1 (5 bases). The germline V gene has CDR1 MNHEY and CDR2 SVGAGI. CDR3 length equals 15 residues. Trimming shortened V by 6 bases and J by 0 bases, and 14 bases separated the two germline ends. The CDR3 protein is CASRKDIMMNTEAFF. The CDR3 bases are TGTGCCAGCAGAAAGGACATTATGATGAACACTGAAGCTTTCTTT.

The V and J genes are TRBV19 and TRBJ1-1, with 10 bases fitting TRBD1. The CDR3 has 14 amino acids. J gave up 3 bases and V 6 bases, and 4 bases lay outside the gene matches. The germline gives CDR1 LNHDA, CDR2 SQIVND (reference sequence). The CDR3 region is CASRRTGGYTEAFF. The CDR3 DNA is TGTGCCAGTAGGAGGACAGGGGGGTACACTGAAGCTTTCTTT.

J is TRBJ2-1 and V is TRBV11-2; tentatively, D is TRBD1 (6 bases). V lost 3 bases and J lost 5, with 11 bases in between. CDR1 and CDR2 from the germline V gene are SGHAT and FQNNGV. The CDR3 contains 14 residues. The CDR3 sequence is CASSFGTRHNEQFF. The CDR3 bases are TGTGCCAGCAGCTTCGGGACACGCCACAATGAGCAGTTCTTC.

The gene calls are TRBV7-2 and TRBJ2-7, with D possibly matching TRBD2 (6 bases). CDR3 length: 15 amino acids. CDR1 and CDR2 (germline): SGHTA, FQGNSA. V lost 3 bases, J lost 4 bases, and 16 bases lay in between. The CDR3 loop reads CASSLSVGGSYEQYF. CDR3 bases: TGTGCCAGCAGCTTGAGTGTGGGGGGTTCTTACGAGCAGTACTTC.

Comments on this clone: An end of the junction differs from the germline gene, which may be a read error. The chain links TRBV5-4 to TRBJ2-4, with 15 bases matching TRBD2. The germline V gene has CDR1 SGHNT and CDR2 YYREEE (reference sequence). This CDR3 is 13 amino acids long. For the CDR3, the DNA is TGTGCCAGCAGCTTCGGGACTAGCGGGGGGATGATCTTC. It codes for CASSFGTSGGMIF.

This chain links TRBV7-8 with TRBJ1-5, with D perhaps TRBD1 (5 bases). From germline, CDR1 is SGHVS and CDR2 FQNEAQ. Trimming shortened V by 1 base and J by 0 bases, and 10 bases separated the two germline ends. This CDR3 has 16 amino acids. For the CDR3, the DNA is TGTGCCAGCAGCTTAGAAGGGGTTTATAGCAATCAGCCCCAGCATTTT. Translated: CASSLEGVYSNQPQHF.

The table lists this clone with a count of one. The V and J genes are TRBV11-3 and TRBJ2-1, with 14 bases fitting TRBD2. V shed 5 bases, J shed 7 bases, and the junction held 4 bases outside the gene matches. The CDR3 is made up of 15 amino acids. Germline V CDR1 and CDR2: SGHNT, YENEEA. DNA of the CDR3: TGTGCCAGCAGCCCGGGACTAGCGGGGGCAAATGAGCAGTTCTTC. This codes for CASSPGLAGANEQFF.

This chain connects TRBV10-1 to TRBJ1-1; TRBD1 might be the D (5 bases). CDR3 length: 14 amino acids. V was clipped by 8 bases and J by 0 bases, with 13 bases between them. Per germline, CDR1 WNHNN and CDR2 SYGVQD (reference sequence). CDR3 bases: TGCGCCAGCGTCGCAGGGTTCATGAACACTGAAGCTTTCTTT. Amino acid sequence: CASVAGFMNTEAFF.